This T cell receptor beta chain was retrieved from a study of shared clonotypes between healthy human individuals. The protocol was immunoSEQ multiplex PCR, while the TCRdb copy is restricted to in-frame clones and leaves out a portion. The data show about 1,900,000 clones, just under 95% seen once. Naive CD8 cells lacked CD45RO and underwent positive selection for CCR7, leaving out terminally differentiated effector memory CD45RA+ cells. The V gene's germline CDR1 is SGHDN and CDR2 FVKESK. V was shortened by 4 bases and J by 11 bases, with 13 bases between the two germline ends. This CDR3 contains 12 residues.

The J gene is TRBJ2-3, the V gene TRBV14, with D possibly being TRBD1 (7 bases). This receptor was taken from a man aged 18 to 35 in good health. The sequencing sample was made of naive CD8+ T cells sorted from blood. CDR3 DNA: TGTGCCAGCAGCCTCGCGGGGACAGAGCAGTATTTT. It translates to CASSLAGTEQYF.